What follows are 27 T cell receptor beta chains derived from one specimen sequenced in a study of T cells in Graves' hyperthyroidism and ophthalmopathy. What was amplified from RNA transcripts were TCR beta CDR3 regions. With the HTBI primer set, the TCR CDR3 went through a first round of RT-PCR. TCRdb itself ran the multiplex PCR reads through MiXCR, one entry per CDR3 protein. Of more than 500,000 distinct CDR3 sequences in the sample, roughly 15% were seen once. Sequencing used blood. The receptors come from a woman in her thirties or forties with Graves' ophthalmopathy.

The table lists this clonotype with a few counts. The J gene is TRBJ2-2, the V gene TRBV20-1; D uncertain. This CDR3 comprises 16 residues. CDR1 and CDR2 from the germline V gene are DFQATT and SNEGSKA (reference sequence). Trimming shortened V by 0 bases and J by 6 bases, and 17 bases separated the two germline ends. CDR3 bases: TGCAGTGCTAGAGATCGAGTGTCCCCCCAGGCCGGGGAGCTGTTTTTT. Residues: CSARDRVSPQAGELFF.

This clonotype was seen repeatedly, ten times or more. This chain uses TRBV12-3 or TRBV12-4 with TRBJ2-5, with a tentative D call TRBD2 (6 bases). V lost 3 bases, J lost 4 bases, and 9 bases lay in between. The CDR3 has 13 residues. The CDR3 loop is CASSFMEGETQYF. In nucleotides, the CDR3 is TGTGCCAGCAGTTTCATGGAGGGAGAGACCCAGTACTTC.

This clonotype was observed many times. The chain couples TRBV9 to TRBJ1-1, with D unclear. The CDR3 runs to 16 residues. Germline values: CDR1 SGDLS, CDR2 YYNGEE. V was clipped by 0 bases and J by 0 bases, with 12 bases between them. The CDR3: CASSVGAGAMNTEAFF. The CDR3 nucleotides read TGTGCCAGCAGCGTAGGAGCAGGCGCGATGAACACTGAAGCTTTCTTT.

This clonotype was detected ten times or more. The V gene is TRBV7-6, the J gene TRBJ2-2; the D is unclear. Germline V gives CDR1 SGHVS, CDR2 FNYEAQ. The length of the CDR3 is 13 residues. V lost 1 base and J 8 bases, leaving 8 bases between the germline ends. The DNA for the CDR3 is TGTGCCAGCAGCTTAGGGGTGCAAGGGGAGCTGTTTTTT. It yields the protein CASSLGVQGELFF.

The rearrangement joins TRBV18 to TRBJ2-7, with a weak D call TRBD2 (5 bases). V lost 5 bases and J 1 base, leaving 12 bases between the germline ends. Germline assignment: CDR1 KGHSH and CDR2 LQKENI. CDR3 length: 14 amino acids. The CDR3 spells CASSNTRVSYEQYF. DNA of the CDR3: TGTGCCAGCTCAAATACTAGGGTTTCCTACGAGCAGTACTTC.

There are many counts of this clonotype. This chain uses TRBV7-2 with TRBJ1-5; tentative D call: TRBD1 (5 bases). The CDR3 extends over 14 amino acids. The germline V and J ends were trimmed by 1 base and 7 bases, with 11 bases remaining between them. The germline V gene has CDR1 SGHTA and CDR2 FQGNSA. The CDR3 region is CASSLGDAGQPQHF. DNA of the CDR3: TGTGCCAGCAGCTTAGGGGACGCCGGCCAGCCCCAGCATTTT.

This clonotype was recorded many times. V and J are TRBV12-3 or TRBV12-4 and TRBJ2-2; maybe TRBD1 (6 bases). The V gene lost 2 bases and the J gene lost 5 bases, with 9 bases spanning the gap. The CDR3 length is 14 residues. The CDR3 DNA reads as TGTGCCAGCAGTTTACGCAGGGGTACCGGGGAGCTGTTTTTT. This gives the protein CASSLRRGTGELFF.

The sample holds many counts of this clonotype. The V call is TRBV2, the J call TRBJ2-2; D perhaps matches TRBD1 (6 bases). Germline V gene data show CDR1 as SNHLY and CDR2 as FYNNEI. The CDR3 is 14 residues long. V lost 6 bases and J 4 bases, leaving 12 bases between the germline ends. The DNA for the CDR3 is TGTGCCAGCAGGGGGGCTATACCCACCGGGGAGCTGTTTTTT. Protein sequence: CASRGAIPTGELFF.

The J gene is TRBJ2-7, the V gene TRBV5-1; 8 bases are shared with TRBD1. J lost 5 bases, V lost 4 bases, and 11 bases had no gene match. Germline V gene data show CDR1 as SGHRS and CDR2 as YFSETQ. The CDR3 extends over 15 amino acids. CDR3 coding DNA: TGCGCCAGCAGCCCGGGACAGGTAGAGGGAAACGAGCAGTACTTC. Translated, it gives CASSPGQVEGNEQYF.

The V call is TRBV30, the J call TRBJ2-3; no reliable D call. The V gene's germline CDR1 is GTSNPN and CDR2 SVGIG (reference sequence). V was trimmed by 2 bases and J by 1 base, leaving 7 bases between them. There are 13 residues in the CDR3. CDR3 nucleotide sequence: TGTGCCTGGAGTTCCTTCGGCACAGATACGCAGTATTTT. It codes for CAWSSFGTDTQYF.

This clonotype was found many times. The chain carries TRBV10-3 and TRBJ2-7; maybe TRBD1 (5 bases). CDR1 is ENHRY, CDR2 SYGVKD, per germline. The CDR3 is 13 residues long. Trimming took 6 bases from V and 0 from J, leaving 9 bases between them. The DNA for the CDR3 is TGTGCCATCAGACAAGGGGTCTCCTACGAGCAGTACTTC. Translated: CAIRQGVSYEQYF.

This clonotype was found many times. The chain has TRBV27 and TRBJ1-2; 9 bases line up with TRBD1. The ends lost 6 bases at V and 4 bases at J; junction bases unmatched: 6. The CDR3 length is 14 residues. The germline CDR1 and CDR2 sequences are MNHEY and SMNVEV (reference sequence). The CDR3 spells CASRDRGTGYGYTF. DNA for the CDR3: TGTGCCAGCAGAGACAGGGGGACCGGCTATGGCTACACCTTC.

This clonotype was picked up many times. The CDR3 spells CASNKGETETEAFF. DNA for the CDR3: TGTGCCAGCAACAAAGGGGAGACTGAGACTGAAGCTTTCTTT. The chain combines TRBV3-1 with TRBJ1-1; weak D call: TRBD1 (5 bases). The CDR3 is made up of 14 amino acids. Germline-derived CDR1 and CDR2 are LGHDT and YNNKEL (reference sequence). V lost 7 bases and J lost 5, with 17 bases in between.

This chain connects TRBV2 to TRBJ1-5; possibly TRBD1 for D (5 bases). CDR1 and CDR2 (germline): SNHLY, FYNNEI. This CDR3 spans 14 amino acids. Trimming left V 6 bases short and J 3 bases short, with 12 bases between. CDR3 DNA sequence: TGTGCCAGCAGGCAGGGACGGCTCAATCAGCCCCAGCATTTT. This translates into CASRQGRLNQPQHF. The full variable domain, with the rest looked up from reference TRBV2 and TRBJ1-5, is EPEVTQTPSHQVTQMGQEVILRCVPISNHLYFYWYRQILGQKVEFLVSFYNNEISEKSEIFDDQFSVERPDGSNFTLKIRSTKLEDSAMYFCASRQGRLNQPQHFGDGTRLSIL.

This clonotype has only a few counts. The gene calls are TRBV28 and TRBJ2-7, with TRBD2 identical over 10 bases. Germline V lookup: CDR1 MDHEN, CDR2 SYDVKM. V gave up 5 bases and J gave up 3 bases; unmatched junction bases: 10. The CDR3 extends over 16 amino acids. CDR3 sequence reads: CASSPDSSGRGYEQYF. In DNA form, the CDR3 reads TGTGCCAGCAGTCCGGACTCTAGCGGGAGAGGCTACGAGCAGTACTTC. Full variable domain (remainder filled in from reference TRBV28 and TRBJ2-7): DVKVTQSSRYLVKRTGEKVFLECVQDMDHENMFWYRQDPGLGLRLIYFSYDVKMKEKGDIPEGYSVSREKKERFSLILESASTNQTSMYLCASSPDSSGRGYEQYFGPGTRLTVT.

The chain couples TRBV3-1 to TRBJ1-2; D might be TRBD1 (6 bases). Deletions cut 4 bases from V and 4 bases from J, with 16 bases between. The CDR3 covers 15 residues. Germline lookup yields CDR1 LGHDT and CDR2 YNNKEL (reference sequence). In DNA form, the CDR3 reads TGTGCCAGCAGCCCCAAGCTGGACAGTTCCTATGGCTACACCTTC. It encodes CASSPKLDSSYGYTF.

The CDR3 coding sequence is TGTGCCAGCAGGGAGGCACCAGGTTCTGAAGCTTTCTTT. Protein: CASREAPGSEAFF. This chain links TRBV12-3 or TRBV12-4 with TRBJ1-1, with D unclear. The V and J ends lost 6 bases and 6 bases respectively, with 14 bases between them. The CDR3 has 13 residues.

This clonotype appeared many times. The chain recombines TRBV28 with TRBJ1-1; 10 bases are a match to TRBD1. CDR1 and CDR2 from the germline V gene are MDHEN and SYDVKM. The CDR3 is 14 residues long. Losses at the gene ends were 6 bases for V and 5 bases for J; bases not matched to a gene: 6. In DNA, the CDR3 is TGTGCCAGCAGGAGACAGGGGGCGGTGACTGAAGCTTTCTTT. Amino acids: CASRRQGAVTEAFF.

In its sample, this clonotype was seen a few times. The chain recombines TRBV7-3 with TRBJ2-5; TRBD2 aligns across 11 bases. Per germline, CDR1 SGHTA and CDR2 FQGTGA. The ends lost 5 bases at V and 4 bases at J; junction bases unmatched: 12. There are 17 residues in the CDR3. CDR3 protein: CASSPRPLAGDGETQYF. CDR3 sequence (DNA): TGTGCCAGCAGCCCGCGGCCACTAGCGGGAGACGGAGAGACCCAGTACTTC.

This chain joins TRBV2 and TRBJ2-3; 10 bases line up with TRBD2. Per germline, CDR1 SNHLY and CDR2 FYNNEI. V shed 6 bases and J 4 bases; nucleotides not matched to a gene: 13. This CDR3 has 17 amino acids. This CDR3 reads CASSKKASGSRADTQYF. The CDR3 DNA follows: TGTGCCAGCAGCAAGAAAGCTAGCGGGAGTAGGGCAGATACGCAGTATTTT.

The J gene is TRBJ1-2, the V gene TRBV6-2 or TRBV6-3, with 9 bases identical to TRBD1. After removal of 4 bases from V and 5 bases from J, the junction contained 17 bases not matched to a gene. Per germline, CDR1 MNHEY and CDR2 SVGEGT. The CDR3 length is 18 residues. CDR3 region: CASSSATGGEHRAYGYTF. As DNA, the CDR3 is TGTGCCAGCAGTTCTGCGACAGGGGGTGAACATCGAGCATATGGCTACACCTTC.

CDR3 loop: CASRFQGDSPLHF. As DNA, the CDR3 is TGTGCCAGCAGGTTTCAGGGGGATTCACCCCTCCACTTT. The chain recombines TRBV3-1 with TRBJ1-6; 7 positions agree with TRBD1. This CDR3 has 13 amino acids. Germline CDR1 and CDR2: LGHDT and YNNKEL (reference sequence). Losses at the gene ends were 6 bases for V and 8 bases for J; bases not matched to a gene: 4.

The gene calls are TRBV2 and TRBJ2-3; 14 positions agree with TRBD2. The CDR3 consists of 16 residues. CDR1 is SNHLY and CDR2 is FYNNEI in the germline V gene. The V segment lost 6 bases and the J segment 1 base; nucleotides outside the gene matches: 3. The CDR3 sequence: CASRRGLAGGTDTQYF. CDR3 nucleotide sequence: TGTGCCAGCAGGAGGGGACTAGCGGGAGGCACAGATACGCAGTATTTT.

Only a few counts were recorded for this clonotype. The rearrangement links TRBV6-5 to TRBJ1-6; D might be TRBD1 (5 bases). V lost 4 bases and J 9 bases, leaving 19 bases between the germline ends. Germline CDR1 reads MNHEY; CDR2 reads SVGAGI. This CDR3 region has 16 residues. CDR3 loop: CASSWDGPFQTSPLHF. The CDR3 DNA reads as TGTGCCAGCAGTTGGGACGGGCCTTTTCAAACTTCACCCCTCCACTTT.

This clonotype was detected ten times or more. The CDR3 DNA reads TGTGCCAGCAGAGACAGGAGAGAAAATCAGCCCCAGCATTTT. This codes for CASRDRRENQPQHF. V and J are TRBV6-1 and TRBJ1-5; TRBD1 might be the D (6 bases). V was clipped by 6 bases and J by 4 bases, with 13 bases between them. This CDR3 region has 14 residues. CDR1 is MNHNS, CDR2 SASEGT, per germline.

In this sample, this clonotype turned up a few times. The chain uses TRBV6-5 and TRBJ2-7, with D perhaps TRBD1 (6 bases). The CDR3 has 16 amino acids. V lost 7 bases, J lost 1 base, and 20 bases lay in between. CDR1 MNHEY and CDR2 SVGAGI come from the germline V gene. The chain's CDR3 is CASMGLDRLSSYEQYF. The CDR3 DNA follows: TGTGCCAGCATGGGGCTCGACAGGCTGAGTTCCTACGAGCAGTACTTC.

This clonotype was seen ten or more times. The V and J genes are TRBV6-2 or TRBV6-3 and TRBJ2-2; the D gene is possibly TRBD1 (6 bases). V was pared by 6 bases and J by 8 bases, with 19 bases between. The CDR3 totals 15 residues. Germline V lookup: CDR1 MNHEY, CDR2 SVGEGT. DNA of the CDR3: TGTGCCAGCAGCTCAAGTCGAACAGGGTCGGGGGAGCTGTTTTTT. Translating it yields CASSSSRTGSGELFF.